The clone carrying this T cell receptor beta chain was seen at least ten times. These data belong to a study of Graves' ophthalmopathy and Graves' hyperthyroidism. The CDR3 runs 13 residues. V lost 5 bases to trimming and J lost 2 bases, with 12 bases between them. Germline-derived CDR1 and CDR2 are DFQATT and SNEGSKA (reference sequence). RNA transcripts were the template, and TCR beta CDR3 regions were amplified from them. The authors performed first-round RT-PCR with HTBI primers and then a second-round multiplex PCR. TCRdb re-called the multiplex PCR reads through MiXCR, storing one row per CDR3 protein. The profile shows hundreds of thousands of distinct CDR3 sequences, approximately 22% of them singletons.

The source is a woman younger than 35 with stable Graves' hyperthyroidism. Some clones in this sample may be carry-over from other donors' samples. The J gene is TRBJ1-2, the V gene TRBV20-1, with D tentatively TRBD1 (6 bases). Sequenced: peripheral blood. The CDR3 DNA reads TGCAGTGCTCACCGACAGGAGAACTATGGCTACACCTTC. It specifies CSAHRQENYGYTF.